The 20 T cell receptor beta chains listed next were all sequenced from one sample in a study of blood T cell repertoires in COVID-19. Measured with immunoSEQ multiplex PCR; TCRdb has only the in-frame clones, and not every one. This sample has about 410,000 clones, with roughly 88% found just once. Sequenced: PBMCs or T cells enriched from blood (not recorded which). The source is a man between 18 and 29 years old who had recovered from COVID-19.

The J gene is TRBJ1-1, the V gene TRBV19; 7 bases line up with TRBD1. Trimming took 3 bases from V and 0 from J; bases not matched to a gene: 4. Per the germline V gene, CDR1 is LNHDA and CDR2 is SQIVND (reference sequence). CDR3 length: 15 amino acids. The CDR3 nucleotides read TGTGCCAGTAGTATGCGGGACAGACTGAACACTGAAGCTTTCTTT. It translates to CASSMRDRLNTEAFF.

The chain recombines TRBV4-2 with TRBJ1-1; unclear D gene. Germline CDR1 is LGHNA and CDR2 is YNFKEQ. V was pared by 2 bases and J by 2 bases, with 12 bases between. CDR3 size: 15 residues. CDR3 sequence: CASSQYGVENTEAFF. For the CDR3, the DNA is TGTGCCAGCAGCCAATACGGGGTGGAAAACACTGAAGCTTTCTTT.

The V and J genes are TRBV29-1 and TRBJ2-5; D is possibly TRBD1 (5 bases). Per the germline V gene, CDR1 is SQVTM and CDR2 is ANQGSEA. Trimming shortened V by 4 bases and J by 5 bases, and 11 bases separated the two germline ends. This CDR3 comprises 12 residues. The CDR3 region is CSVAQGAETQYF. In nucleotides, the CDR3 is TGCAGCGTTGCTCAAGGGGCCGAGACCCAGTACTTC.

The chain employs TRBV5-1 and TRBJ2-1, with 13 bases matching TRBD2. CDR3 size: 16 residues. Trimming at V came to 4 bases and at J to 8 bases, leaving 9 bases not matched to a gene. CDR1 and CDR2 from the germline V gene are SGHRS and YFSETQ. The CDR3 region is CASSGEGTSGIDEQFF. CDR3 sequence (DNA): TGCGCCAGCAGCGGGGAGGGGACTAGCGGGATCGATGAGCAGTTCTTC.

The rearrangement uses TRBV3-1 (or the pseudogene TRBV3-2) and TRBJ2-5, with 8 bases matching TRBD2. The V and J ends lost 1 base and 4 bases, in that order; junction bases with no gene match: 8. Looked up from germline, CDR1 is LGHDT and CDR2 is YNNKEL (reference sequence). The length of the CDR3 is 16 residues. The CDR3 DNA follows: TGTGCCAGCAGCCAAGCGGCGGGGGGATGGTTAGAGACCCAGTACTTC. It codes for CASSQAAGGWLETQYF.

The CDR3 DNA sequence: TGTGCCAGCAGCCCCTATCCTCAGGGGGCGCTTCTGCCGGCGGTAAAACTGTTTTTT. This gives the protein CASSPYPQGALLPAVKLFF. The V call is TRBV7-7, the J call TRBJ1-4; 8 bases agree with TRBD1. This CDR3 is 19 amino acids long. The V and J ends lost 5 bases and 10 bases, in that order; junction bases with no gene match: 24. In germline, CDR1 is SSHAT, CDR2 FNYEAQ (reference sequence).

This chain joins TRBV27 and TRBJ1-6; D remains unclear. The V and J ends lost 5 bases and 0 bases respectively, with 14 bases between them. From germline, CDR1 is MNHEY and CDR2 SMNVEV (reference sequence). CDR3 length: 17 residues. CDR3 coding DNA: TGTGCCAGCAGTCCCCGGACGGGGAGCTCCTATAATTCACCCCTCCACTTT. Amino acids: CASSPRTGSSYNSPLHF.

The genes are TRBV19 and TRBJ1-1; unclear D gene. Looked up from germline, CDR1 is LNHDA and CDR2 is SQIVND (reference sequence). The CDR3 has 14 residues. V was cut by 3 bases and J by 3 bases, with 11 bases left in between. Here the CDR3 DNA reads TGTGCCAGTAGTATGGTTGACACTCACACTGAAGCTTTCTTT. Protein product: CASSMVDTHTEAFF.

The gene calls are TRBV7-9 and TRBJ1-2; no reliable D call. This CDR3 comprises 13 residues. Germline V gives CDR1 SEHNR, CDR2 FQNEAQ (reference sequence). V lost 5 bases and J 3 bases, leaving 10 bases between the germline ends. The CDR3 sequence is CASSHQTYYGYTF. In DNA form, the CDR3 reads TGTGCCAGCAGCCACCAAACTTACTATGGCTACACCTTC. Full variable domain (remainder filled in from reference TRBV7-9 and TRBJ1-2): DTGVSQNPRHKITKRGQNVTFRCDPISEHNRLYWYRQTLGQGPEFLTYFQNEAQLEKSRLLSDRFSAERPKGSFSTLEIQRTEQGDSAMYLCASSHQTYYGYTFGSGTRLTVV.

J is TRBJ2-3 and V is TRBV7-9, with D maybe TRBD2 (5 bases). CDR1 is SEHNR, CDR2 FQNEAQ, per germline (reference sequence). Trimming took 2 bases from V and 0 from J, leaving 12 bases between them. CDR3 size: 16 residues. CDR3 protein: CASSLRGSDSTDTQYF. The CDR3 bases are TGTGCCAGCAGCTTACGTGGTAGCGATAGCACAGATACGCAGTATTTT.

The V call is TRBV7-2, the J call TRBJ1-1; tentatively, D is TRBD1 (5 bases). The CDR3 length is 15 residues. The germline gives CDR1 SGHTA, CDR2 FQGNSA. The V gene lost 0 bases and the J gene lost 0 bases, with 8 bases spanning the gap. Written as DNA, the CDR3 is TGTGCCAGCAGCTTAGCAGGGGCCATGAACACTGAAGCTTTCTTT. This encodes CASSLAGAMNTEAFF.

The V call is TRBV6-1, the J call TRBJ1-2; D is unclear. Trimming pared 3 bases from V and 4 bases from J, leaving 12 bases between. The germline V gene encodes CDR1 MNHNS and CDR2 SASEGT. This CDR3 is built from 14 residues. This CDR3 is CASSDNKEIYGYTF. As DNA, the CDR3 is TGTGCCAGCAGTGACAATAAGGAGATCTATGGCTACACCTTC.

This rearrangement joins TRBV19 to TRBJ1-5, with a weak D call TRBD1 (5 bases). Trimming stripped 9 bases from V and 1 base from J, with 19 bases between. The CDR3 runs to 16 residues. Germline V gene data show CDR1 as LNHDA and CDR2 as SQIVND (reference sequence). The CDR3 protein is CASDRGGMWSNQPQHF. DNA for the CDR3: TGTGCCAGCGACCGGGGGGGGATGTGGAGCAATCAGCCCCAGCATTTT.

This clone was counted a single time. The chain joins TRBV5-4 to TRBJ2-2; weak D call: TRBD1 (6 bases). The CDR3 length is 17 residues. The germline CDR1 and CDR2 sequences are SGHNT and YYREEE (reference sequence). V shed 2 bases and J shed 0 bases, with 14 bases lying between them. CDR3 sequence reads: CASSFPTGSPNTGELFF. The CDR3 DNA sequence: TGTGCCAGCAGCTTCCCTACAGGGTCCCCGAACACCGGGGAGCTGTTTTTT. The variable domain in full, with the rest retrieved from reference TRBV5-4 and TRBJ2-2, is ETGVTQSPTHLIKTRGQQVTLRCSSQSGHNTVSWYQQALGQGPQFIFQYYREEENGRGNFPPRFSGLQFPNYSSELNVNALELDDSALYLCASSFPTGSPNTGELFFGEGSRLTVL.

The V and J genes are TRBV27 and TRBJ2-2, with 7 nucleotides matching TRBD2. This CDR3 spans 14 amino acids. In germline, CDR1 is MNHEY, CDR2 SMNVEV (reference sequence). J lost 6 bases, V lost 5 bases, and 6 bases had no gene match. The CDR3 nucleotides read TGTGCCAGCAGTACGACCCGGGGGGCCGGGGAGCTGTTTTTT. As protein: CASSTTRGAGELFF.

V is TRBV5-5 and J is TRBJ1-6, with TRBD1 as a possible D gene (5 bases). This CDR3 contains 15 residues. Germline CDR1 is SGHKS and CDR2 is YYEKEE (reference sequence). Trimming stripped 2 bases from V and 9 bases from J, with 15 bases between. The CDR3: CASSFPISGISPLHF. CDR3 DNA sequence: TGTGCCAGCAGCTTTCCTATTTCAGGGATTTCACCCCTCCACTTT.

This chain connects TRBV9 to TRBJ1-1, with D possibly matching TRBD1 (6 bases). This CDR3 has 12 amino acids. With 0 bases removed from V and 11 bases from J, the gap between germline ends came to 11 bases. CDR1 and CDR2 from the germline V gene are SGDLS and YYNGEE. The CDR3 nucleotides read TGTGCCAGCAGCGTAGTGGCAGGGGAGGCTTTCTTT. The encoded protein is CASSVVAGEAFF.

The chain links TRBV5-8 to TRBJ2-7, with 7 bases matching TRBD2. The junction had 11 bases not matched to a gene; V was cut back by 4 bases and J by 4 bases. The V gene's germline CDR1 is SGHTS and CDR2 YDEGEE. The length of the CDR3 is 15 residues. The CDR3 spells CASSQKGRGIYEQYF. DNA for the CDR3: TGTGCCAGCAGCCAAAAGGGGAGGGGAATTTACGAGCAGTACTTC.

The gene calls are TRBV2 and TRBJ1-1; 7 bases line up with TRBD1. V trimming: 9 bases; J trimming: 0 bases; junction bases outside the gene matches: 4. The V gene's germline CDR1 is SNHLY and CDR2 FYNNEI. The CDR3 consists of 13 residues. This CDR3 is CARTGQLNTEAFF. The CDR3, as DNA: TGTGCCAGAACGGGACAGTTGAACACTGAAGCTTTCTTT.

The count of this clone is one. In DNA form, the CDR3 reads TGTGCCAGCAGTGACTCAGGGGACATGGGGGAAAAACTGTTTTTT. Protein product: CASSDSGDMGEKLFF. This sequence joins TRBV6-4 and TRBJ1-4; tentative D call: TRBD1 (6 bases). The CDR3 length is 15 residues. The V end was cut by 0 bases, the J end by 8 bases, with 13 bases between. CDR1 MRHNA and CDR2 SNTAGT come from the germline V gene.